This T cell receptor (beta chain) was recorded in a study of vaccination and CD4 T cells after COVID-19. Across the study: Control cultures were given a CEFX pool, an HIV-1 Nef pool, or no peptide.

Sequenced with the Oncomine TCR Beta short-read assay was DNA taken from cultured CD4+ T cells. TCRdb fed the PCR reads into MiXCR, producing one record per CDR3 protein. The table has 15,000 to 25,000 distinct CDR3 sequences, around 53% seen once. This sample's treatment: approximately 10-day PBMC culture with coronavirus spike peptide pools or control peptides (ViraFEST assay). Following expansion of antigen-specific T cells with peptide pools, ViraFEST then sequenced TCRs. As regards this clonotype: The antigen is not known.

The CDR3 runs to 13 residues. The germline V gene has CDR1 SNHLY and CDR2 FYNNEI. Trimming pared 10 bases from V and 2 bases from J, leaving 14 bases between. V and J are TRBV2 and TRBJ1-1; TRBD1 might be the D (5 bases). This receptor was obtained from a human donor who had recovered from COVID-19. Specimen: CD4+ T cells from blood, cultured in vitro. This chain's CDR3 is CATETDYNTEAFF. CDR3 sequence (DNA): TGTGCCACCGAGACAGACTACAACACTGAAGCTTTCTTT.